This entry lists 2 T cell receptor beta chains sequenced from one sample in a study of T cells in Graves' hyperthyroidism and ophthalmopathy. RNA transcripts gave rise to amplified TCR beta CDR3 regions. First-round RT-PCR with HTBI primers amplified the TCR CDR3 region. MiXCR, run by TCRdb on the multiplex PCR reads, gives a single entry per CDR3 protein. The sample lists hundreds of thousands of distinct CDR3 sequences; around 14% were seen once. Source material: blood. All receptors come from a woman in her 30s with Graves' hyperthyroidism that later progressed to Graves' ophthalmopathy.

This clonotype was seen only once. The genes are TRBV20-1 and TRBJ1-6, with TRBD1 matching over 9 bases. The CDR3 length is 16 residues. The V gene end was trimmed by 0 bases and the J gene end by 9 bases; junction bases not matched to a gene: 9. The germline CDR1 and CDR2 sequences are DFQATT and SNEGSKA (reference sequence). The CDR3 bases are TGCAGTGCTAGAGAAACCCGACAGGGGGAAGTTTCACCCCTCCACTTT. It encodes CSARETRQGEVSPLHF.

This clonotype was detected many times. This chain links TRBV14 with TRBJ1-1; 7 nucleotides match TRBD1. Germline CDR1 SGHDN, CDR2 FVKESK. The CDR3 has 14 residues. With V trimmed by 6 bases and J by 2 bases, 6 bases remained unmatched. The CDR3 spells CASSRLGGNTEAFF. The CDR3, as DNA: TGTGCCAGCAGTCGACTAGGGGGCAACACTGAAGCTTTCTTT.